The 8 T cell receptor beta chains reported below all come from one sample, sequenced in a study of T cell responses to AZD1222 COVID-19 vaccine. Here immunoSEQ multiplex PCR was the method, and the copy in TCRdb shows in-frame clones only, minus some. There are some 80,000 clones in the sample; roughly 90% occur only once, and approximately 5.4% lies in the top ten. The source was peripheral blood, collected on day 0 of MenACWY control vaccination. The receptors here all came from an adult in good health.

The chain carries TRBV30 and TRBJ1-5; D not certain. Germline CDR1 and CDR2: GTSNPN and SVGIG (reference sequence). This CDR3 has 14 amino acids. Trimming pared 2 bases from V and 1 base from J, leaving 9 bases between. CDR3 coding DNA: TGTGCCTGGAGTTCGGGATCGAGCAATCAGCCCCAGCATTTT. It encodes CAWSSGSSNQPQHF.

The chain joins TRBV9 to TRBJ2-2; TRBD1 or TRBD2 may be the D gene (5 bases each). Germline CDR1 reads SGDLS; CDR2 reads YYNGEE. Trimming took 0 bases from V and 1 from J, leaving 10 bases between them. The CDR3 has 16 residues. CDR3 amino acids: CASSVATGGNTGELFF. Here the CDR3 DNA reads TGTGCCAGCAGCGTAGCTACTGGGGGGAACACCGGGGAGCTGTTTTTT.

The J gene is TRBJ1-1, the V gene TRBV6-1; a possible D gene is TRBD1 (6 bases). The CDR3 contains 16 residues. Trimming cost V 2 bases and J 1 base, with 14 bases left between them. The germline V gene has CDR1 MNHNS and CDR2 SASEGT. The CDR3 DNA reads TGTGCCAGCAGTGAATGGCAGGGGAGGGGGAACACTGAAGCTTTCTTT. Its protein product is CASSEWQGRGNTEAFF.

V gene TRBV6-5 combines with J gene TRBJ2-1; tentatively, D is TRBD1 or TRBD2 (6 bases each). Germline V gene data show CDR1 as MNHEY and CDR2 as SVGAGI. This CDR3 comprises 14 residues. V dropped 5 bases and J dropped 3 bases, with 11 bases sitting between them. In nucleotides, the CDR3 is TGTGCCAGCAGTAAGGAGGGGGACTACAATGAGCAGTTCTTC. Protein: CASSKEGDYNEQFF.

This clone has a handful of counts. The rearrangement joins TRBV5-1 to TRBJ2-3; 7 nucleotides match TRBD2. The junction had 10 bases not matched to a gene; V was cut back by 7 bases and J by 2 bases. This CDR3 spans 15 amino acids. Germline CDR1 and CDR2: SGHRS and YFSETQ. The CDR3 DNA is TGCGCCAGCTCGGGCCTAGCGGCATACACAGATACGCAGTATTTT. Translating gives CASSGLAAYTDTQYF.

The V gene is TRBV18, the J gene TRBJ1-1; TRBD1 might be the D (6 bases). This CDR3 is 15 amino acids long. The germline CDR1 and CDR2 sequences are KGHSH and LQKENI. V was trimmed by 4 bases and J by 1 base, leaving 13 bases between them. The CDR3 region has the DNA TGTGCCAGCTCACTCCTGGGACACAAGAACACTGAAGCTTTCTTT. It encodes CASSLLGHKNTEAFF. Full variable domain (missing parts from reference TRBV18 and TRBJ1-1): NAGVMQNPRHLVRRRGQEARLRCSPMKGHSHVYWYRQLPEEGLKFMVYLQKENIIDESGMPKERFSAEFPKEGPSILRIQQVVRGDSAAYFCASSLLGHKNTEAFFGQGTRLTVV.

The gene calls are TRBV23-1 and TRBJ2-6; D is undetermined. TRBV23-1 is known as an ORF, though its function is uncertain. This CDR3 is 16 amino acids long. Trimming removed 6 bases from V and 0 bases from J, with 12 bases in between. The CDR3: CASSKRRSSGANVLTF. The CDR3 DNA reads as TGCGCCAGCAGCAAAAGACGGTCCTCTGGGGCCAACGTCCTGACTTTC.

This chain links TRBV5-8 with TRBJ2-1; D call uncertain. V lost 1 base and J lost 4, with 12 bases in between. The V gene's germline CDR1 is SGHTS and CDR2 YDEGEE. The CDR3 is 15 amino acids. CDR3 sequence reads: CASSLMTPPYNEQFF. For the CDR3, the DNA is TGTGCCAGCAGCTTGATGACCCCCCCTTACAATGAGCAGTTCTTC.